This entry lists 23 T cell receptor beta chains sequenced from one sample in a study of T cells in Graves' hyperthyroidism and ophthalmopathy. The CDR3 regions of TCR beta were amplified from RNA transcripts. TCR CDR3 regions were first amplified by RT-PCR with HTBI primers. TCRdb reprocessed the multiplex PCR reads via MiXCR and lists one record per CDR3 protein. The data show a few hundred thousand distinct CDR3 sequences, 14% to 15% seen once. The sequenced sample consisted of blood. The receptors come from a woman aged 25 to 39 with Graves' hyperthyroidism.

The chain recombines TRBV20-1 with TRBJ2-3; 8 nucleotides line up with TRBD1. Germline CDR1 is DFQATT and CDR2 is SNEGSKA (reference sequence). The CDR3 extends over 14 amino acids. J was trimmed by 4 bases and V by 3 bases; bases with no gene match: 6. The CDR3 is CSARTWTGSDTQYF. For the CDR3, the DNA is TGCAGTGCTAGGACATGGACAGGGTCAGATACGCAGTATTTT.

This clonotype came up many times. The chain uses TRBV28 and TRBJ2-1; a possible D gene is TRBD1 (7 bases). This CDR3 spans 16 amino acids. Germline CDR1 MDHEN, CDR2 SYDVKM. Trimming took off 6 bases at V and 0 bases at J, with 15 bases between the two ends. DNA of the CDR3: TGTGCCAGCAGCCAAAACAGGGGAGGCTCCTACAATGAGCAGTTCTTC. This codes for CASSQNRGGSYNEQFF. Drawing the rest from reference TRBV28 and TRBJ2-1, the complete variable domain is DVKVTQSSRYLVKRTGEKVFLECVQDMDHENMFWYRQDPGLGLRLIYFSYDVKMKEKGDIPEGYSVSREKKERFSLILESASTNQTSMYLCASSQNRGGSYNEQFFGPGTRLTVL.

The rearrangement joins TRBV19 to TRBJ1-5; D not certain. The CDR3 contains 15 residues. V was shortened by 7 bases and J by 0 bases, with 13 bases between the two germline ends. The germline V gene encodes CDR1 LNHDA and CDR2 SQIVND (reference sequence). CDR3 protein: CASMRFFDSNQPQHF. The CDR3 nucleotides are TGTGCCAGTATGCGGTTTTTTGATAGCAATCAGCCCCAGCATTTT.

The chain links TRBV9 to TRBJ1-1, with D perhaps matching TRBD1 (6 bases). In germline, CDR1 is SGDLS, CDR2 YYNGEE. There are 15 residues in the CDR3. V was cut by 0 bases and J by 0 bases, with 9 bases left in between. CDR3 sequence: CASSVVGHMNTEAFF. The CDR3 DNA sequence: TGTGCCAGCAGCGTAGTGGGACATATGAACACTGAAGCTTTCTTT. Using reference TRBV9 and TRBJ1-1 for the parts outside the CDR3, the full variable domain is DSGVTQTPKHLITATGQRVTLRCSPRSGDLSVYWYQQSLDQGLQFLIQYYNGEERAKGNILERFSAQQFPDLHSELNLSSLELGDSALYFCASSVVGHMNTEAFFGQGTRLTVV.

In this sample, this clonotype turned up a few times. The CDR3 here is CASSALSRLQETQYF. DNA for the CDR3: TGTGCCAGCAGTGCCCTGTCACGGCTCCAAGAGACCCAGTACTTC. V is TRBV25-1 and J is TRBJ2-5; D call uncertain. Germline V CDR1 and CDR2: MGHDK, SYGVNS. Trimming left V 4 bases short and J 1 base short, with 13 bases between. This CDR3 contains 15 residues.

Here the CDR3 reads CASSATDRPETQYF. CDR3 sequence (DNA): TGTGCCAGCAGTGCAACAGACAGGCCAGAGACCCAGTACTTC. The rearrangement uses TRBV2 and TRBJ2-5; D is possibly TRBD1 (6 bases). V was shortened by 4 bases and J by 4 bases, with 13 bases between the two germline ends. The CDR3 runs to 14 residues. Germline assignment: CDR1 SNHLY and CDR2 FYNNEI.

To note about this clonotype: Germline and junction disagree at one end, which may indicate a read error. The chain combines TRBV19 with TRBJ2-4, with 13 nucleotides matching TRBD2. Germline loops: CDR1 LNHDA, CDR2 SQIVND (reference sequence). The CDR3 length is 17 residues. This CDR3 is CASSTSGRAVAKNIQYF. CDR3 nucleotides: TGTGCCAGCAGTACTAGCGGGAGGGCCGTGGCCAAAAACATTCAGTACTTC. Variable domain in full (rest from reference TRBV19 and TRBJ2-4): DGGITQSPKYLFRKEGQNVTLSCEQNLNHDAMYWYRQDPGQGLRLIYYSQIVNDFQKGDIAEGYSVSREKKESFPLTVTSAQKNPTAFYLCASSTSGRAVAKNIQYFGAGTRLSVL.

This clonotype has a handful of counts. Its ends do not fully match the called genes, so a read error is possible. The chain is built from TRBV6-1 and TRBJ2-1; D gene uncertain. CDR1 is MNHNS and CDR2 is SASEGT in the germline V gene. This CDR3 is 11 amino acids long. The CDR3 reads CASSEIVRIVF. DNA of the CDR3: TGTGCCAGCAGTGAAATCGTACGTATTGTCTTC.

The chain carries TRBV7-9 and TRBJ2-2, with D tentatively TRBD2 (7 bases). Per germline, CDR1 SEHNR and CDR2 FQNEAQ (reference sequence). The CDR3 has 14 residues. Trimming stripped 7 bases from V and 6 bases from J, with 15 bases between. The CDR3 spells CASNPTGGPGELFF. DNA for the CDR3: TGTGCCAGCAACCCCACGGGGGGCCCCGGGGAGCTGTTTTTT.

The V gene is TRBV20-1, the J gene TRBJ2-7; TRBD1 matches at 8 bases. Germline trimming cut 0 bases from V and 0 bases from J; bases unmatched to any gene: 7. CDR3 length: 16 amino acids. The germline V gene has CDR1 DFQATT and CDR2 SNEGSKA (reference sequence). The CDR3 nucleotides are TGCAGTGCTAGAGATCCGTCGACAGGGGACTCCTACGAGCAGTACTTC. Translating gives CSARDPSTGDSYEQYF.

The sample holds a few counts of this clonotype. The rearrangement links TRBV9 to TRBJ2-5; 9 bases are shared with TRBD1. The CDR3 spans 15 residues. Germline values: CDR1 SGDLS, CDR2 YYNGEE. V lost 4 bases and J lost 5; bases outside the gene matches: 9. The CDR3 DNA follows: TGTGCCAGCAGCCTCCAACAGGGGGCGGGGGAGACCCAGTACTTC. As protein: CASSLQQGAGETQYF.

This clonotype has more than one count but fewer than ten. For the CDR3, the DNA is TGCAGTGCTAGAGGGGCTAGCGGGAGGGAAGAGACCCAGTACTTC. It codes for CSARGASGREETQYF. The chain couples TRBV20-1 to TRBJ2-5, with TRBD2 matching 12 bases. Germline V CDR1 and CDR2: DFQATT, SNEGSKA (reference sequence). J lost 3 bases, V lost 1 base, and 3 bases had no gene match. The CDR3 is made up of 15 amino acids.

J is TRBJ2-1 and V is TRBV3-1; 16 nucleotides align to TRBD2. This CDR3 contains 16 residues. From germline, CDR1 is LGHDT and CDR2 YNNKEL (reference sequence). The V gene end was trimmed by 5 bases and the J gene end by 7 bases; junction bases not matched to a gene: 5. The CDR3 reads CASSDGGLAGGNEQFF. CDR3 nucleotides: TGTGCCAGCAGCGACGGGGGACTAGCGGGAGGGAATGAGCAGTTCTTC.

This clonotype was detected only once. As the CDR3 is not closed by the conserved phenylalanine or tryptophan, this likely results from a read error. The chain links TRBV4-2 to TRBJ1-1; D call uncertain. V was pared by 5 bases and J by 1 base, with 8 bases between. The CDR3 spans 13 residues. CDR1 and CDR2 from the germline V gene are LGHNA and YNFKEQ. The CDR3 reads CASSAGSNTEAFL. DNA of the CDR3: TGTGCCAGCAGCGCGGGGTCGAACACTGAAGCTTTCCTT.

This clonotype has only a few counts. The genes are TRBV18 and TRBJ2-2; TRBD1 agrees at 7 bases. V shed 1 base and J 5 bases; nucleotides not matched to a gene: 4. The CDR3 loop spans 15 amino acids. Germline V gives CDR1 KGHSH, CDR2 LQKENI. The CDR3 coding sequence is TGTGCCAGCTCACCACGGGACAGAACTACCGGGGAGCTGTTTTTT. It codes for CASSPRDRTTGELFF.

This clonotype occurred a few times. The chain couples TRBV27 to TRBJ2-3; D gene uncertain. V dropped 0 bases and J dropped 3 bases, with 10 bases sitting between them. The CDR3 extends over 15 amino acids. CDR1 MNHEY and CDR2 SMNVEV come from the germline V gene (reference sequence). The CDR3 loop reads CASSLSGVETDTQYF. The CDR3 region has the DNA TGTGCCAGCAGTTTATCTGGGGTGGAGACAGATACGCAGTATTTT.

The CDR3 region is CSAPRQGNTEAFF. The DNA for the CDR3 is TGCAGTGCCCCCCGTCAGGGGAACACTGAAGCTTTCTTT. The chain carries TRBV20-1 and TRBJ1-1; D might be TRBD1 (5 bases). Germline CDR1 is DFQATT and CDR2 is SNEGSKA (reference sequence). V was shortened by 6 bases and J by 1 base, with 12 bases between the two germline ends. The CDR3 has 13 residues.

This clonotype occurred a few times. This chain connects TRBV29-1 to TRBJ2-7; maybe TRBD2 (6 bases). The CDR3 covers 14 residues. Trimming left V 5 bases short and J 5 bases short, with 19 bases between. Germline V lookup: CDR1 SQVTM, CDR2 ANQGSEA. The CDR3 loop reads CSVQGGQGSHEQYF. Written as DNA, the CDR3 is TGCAGCGTTCAAGGAGGGCAGGGTTCCCACGAGCAGTACTTC.

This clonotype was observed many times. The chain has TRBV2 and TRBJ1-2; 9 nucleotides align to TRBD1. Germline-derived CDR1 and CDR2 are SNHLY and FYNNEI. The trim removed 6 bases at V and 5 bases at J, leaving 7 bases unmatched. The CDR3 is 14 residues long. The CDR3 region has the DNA TGTGCCAGCAGGAAAAGACAGGGGGGTTATGGCTACACCTTC. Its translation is CASRKRQGGYGYTF.

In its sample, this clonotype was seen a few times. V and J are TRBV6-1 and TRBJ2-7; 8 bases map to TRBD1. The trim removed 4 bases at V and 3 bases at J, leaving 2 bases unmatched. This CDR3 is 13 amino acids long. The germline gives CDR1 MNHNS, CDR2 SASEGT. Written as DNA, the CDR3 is TGTGCCAGCAGTGGGGACAGGTACTACGAGCAGTACTTC. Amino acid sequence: CASSGDRYYEQYF.

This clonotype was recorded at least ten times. CDR3 sequence: CASSLRQVMNTEAFF. DNA of the CDR3: TGTGCCAGCAGTTTGCGGCAGGTCATGAACACTGAAGCTTTCTTT. J is TRBJ1-1 and V is TRBV12-3 or TRBV12-4; D is unclear. This CDR3 region has 15 residues. V lost 3 bases to trimming and J lost 0 bases, with 11 bases between them.

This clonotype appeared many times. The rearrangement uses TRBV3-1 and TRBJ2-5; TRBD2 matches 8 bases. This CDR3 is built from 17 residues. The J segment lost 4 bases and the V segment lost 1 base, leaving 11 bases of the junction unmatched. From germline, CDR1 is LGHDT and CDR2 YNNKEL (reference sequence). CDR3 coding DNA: TGTGCCAGCAGCCAAGGCGCCCTTAGCGGGGAGGGAGAGACCCAGTACTTC. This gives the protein CASSQGALSGEGETQYF.

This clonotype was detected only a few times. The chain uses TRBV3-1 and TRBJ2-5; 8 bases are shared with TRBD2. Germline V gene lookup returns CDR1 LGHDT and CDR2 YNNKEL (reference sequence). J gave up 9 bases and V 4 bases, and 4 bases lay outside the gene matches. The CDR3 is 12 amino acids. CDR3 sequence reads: CASSRPGGAQYF. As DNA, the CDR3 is TGTGCCAGCAGCCGGCCGGGGGGGGCCCAGTACTTC.